This T cell receptor beta chain emerged from a study of early T cells in non-severe SARS-CoV-2 infection. Trimming cost V 7 bases and J 3 bases; bases outside gene matches: 10. CDR3 length: 17 amino acids. Germline V gives CDR1 MDHEN, CDR2 SYDVKM. Each cDNA molecule carried a unique molecular identifier. Using its own MiXCR run on the 5' RACE reads, TCRdb lists one record per CDR3 protein. The sample lists over 85,000 distinct CDR3 sequences; roughly 12% were seen once. The chain employs TRBV28 and TRBJ2-2, with TRBD2 matching 11 bases. The sequence was obtained from an adult who was a healthcare worker with PCR-confirmed SARS-CoV-2 infection or an uninfected control (not recorded which). Source: whole blood, taken at baseline. This CDR3 reads CASTSGSGRADTGELFF. The CDR3 bases are TGTGCCAGCACCTCCGGTAGCGGGAGGGCCGACACCGGGGAGCTGTTTTTT.